This TCR beta chain was profiled in a study of blood T cell repertoires in COVID-19. V lost 0 bases and J 8 bases, leaving 11 bases between the germline ends. Germline values: CDR1 SGHRS, CDR2 YFSETQ. This CDR3 region has 13 residues. This clone was observed a few times. Profiling relied on immunoSEQ multiplex PCR, and the TCRdb table lists in-frame clones only, not all of them. The data show tens of thousands of clones, 65% to 85% seen once. V is TRBV5-1 and J is TRBJ1-2; a possible D gene is TRBD1 (6 bases). The sequence was collected from a woman aged 80 or over with acute or convalescent COVID-19. The sample consisted of peripheral blood. CDR3 bases: TGCGCCAGCAGCTTGGAACAGGGTTCAGGCTACACCTTC. The encoded protein is CASSLEQGSGYTF.